This T cell receptor (beta chain) was captured in a study of identical twins. Study-level results: For cord blood, abundant beta clonotypes had fewer insertions, unlike memory repertoires, which showed none. Invariant MAIT and iNKT cells could partly confound zero-insertion analyses.

TCRdb used MiXCR to reprocess the 5' RACE reads, holding one entry per CDR3 protein. The data show around 480,000 distinct CDR3 sequences, 13% to 15% seen once. With respect to this clonotype: Its antigen is undetermined.

The sample was also reused in another study, on yellow fever vaccine responses in identical twins.

Sequenced: CD4+ T cells sorted from blood. This receptor was taken from a woman aged 18 to 35 in good health.

CDR3 in DNA: TGTGCCTGGAGTGTGGCCCGGGGACTCACGGAATATTTT. Its translation is CAWSVARGLTEYF. The chain links TRBV30 to TRBJ2-3, with D perhaps TRBD2 (6 bases). CDR3 length: 13 residues. Germline V gene lookup returns CDR1 GTSNPN and CDR2 SVGIG (reference sequence). With 0 bases removed from V and 15 bases from J, the gap between germline ends came to 19 bases. Supplemented by reference TRBV30 and TRBJ2-3, the full variable domain reads SQTIHQWPATLVQPVGSPLSLECTVEGTSNPNLYWYRQAAGRGLQLLFYSVGIGQISSEVPQNLSASRPQDRQFILSSKKLLLSDSGFYLCAWSVARGLTEYFGPGTRLTVL.